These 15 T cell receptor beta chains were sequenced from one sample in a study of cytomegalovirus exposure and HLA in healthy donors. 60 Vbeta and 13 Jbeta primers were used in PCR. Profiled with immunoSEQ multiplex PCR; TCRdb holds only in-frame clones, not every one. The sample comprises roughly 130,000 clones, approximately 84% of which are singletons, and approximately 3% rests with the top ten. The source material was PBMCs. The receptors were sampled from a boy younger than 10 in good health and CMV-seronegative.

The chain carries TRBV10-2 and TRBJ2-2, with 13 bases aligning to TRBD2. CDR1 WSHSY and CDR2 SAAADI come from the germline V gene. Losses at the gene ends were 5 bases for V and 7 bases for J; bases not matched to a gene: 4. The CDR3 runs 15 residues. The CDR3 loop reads CASSRLAGGGGELFF. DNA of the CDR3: TGCGCCAGCAGTCGACTAGCGGGAGGAGGCGGGGAGCTGTTTTTT.

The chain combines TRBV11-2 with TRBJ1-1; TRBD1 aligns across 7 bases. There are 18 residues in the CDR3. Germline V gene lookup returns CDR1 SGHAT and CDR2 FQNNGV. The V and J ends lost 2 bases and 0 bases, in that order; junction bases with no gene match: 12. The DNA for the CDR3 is TGTGCCAGCAGCTTATCCCTTGACAGGGCTGTTATGAACACTGAAGCTTTCTTT. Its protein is CASSLSLDRAVMNTEAFF.

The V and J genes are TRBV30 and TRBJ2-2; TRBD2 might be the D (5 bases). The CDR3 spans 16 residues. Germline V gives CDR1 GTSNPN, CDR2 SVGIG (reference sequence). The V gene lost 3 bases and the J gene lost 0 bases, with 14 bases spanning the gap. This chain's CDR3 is CAWRRVGKANTGELFF. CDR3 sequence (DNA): TGTGCCTGGAGAAGGGTCGGGAAGGCGAACACCGGGGAGCTGTTTTTT.

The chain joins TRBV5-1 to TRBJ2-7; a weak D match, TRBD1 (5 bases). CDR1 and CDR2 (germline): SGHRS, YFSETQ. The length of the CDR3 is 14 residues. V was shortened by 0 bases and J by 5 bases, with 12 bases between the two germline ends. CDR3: CASSLGGQIHEQYF. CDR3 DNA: TGCGCCAGCAGCTTGGGGGGCCAGATCCACGAGCAGTACTTC.

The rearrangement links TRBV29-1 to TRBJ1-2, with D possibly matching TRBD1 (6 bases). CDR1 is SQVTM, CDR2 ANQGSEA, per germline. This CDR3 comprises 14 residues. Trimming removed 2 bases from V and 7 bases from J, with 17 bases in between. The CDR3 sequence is CSVEIPDRNGGYTF. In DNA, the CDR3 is TGCAGCGTTGAAATCCCGGACAGAAATGGTGGCTACACCTTC.

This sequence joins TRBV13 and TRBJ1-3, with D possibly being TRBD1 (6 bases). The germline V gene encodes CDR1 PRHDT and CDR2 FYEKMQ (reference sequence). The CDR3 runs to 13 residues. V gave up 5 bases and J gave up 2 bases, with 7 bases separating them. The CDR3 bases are TGTGCCAGCAGCGAGGGGGCTGGAAACACCATATATTTT. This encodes CASSEGAGNTIYF.

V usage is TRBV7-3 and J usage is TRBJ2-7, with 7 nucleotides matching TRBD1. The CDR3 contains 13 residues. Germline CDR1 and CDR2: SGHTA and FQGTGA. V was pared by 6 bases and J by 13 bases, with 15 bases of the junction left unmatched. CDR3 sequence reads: CASSLGGGSPSYF. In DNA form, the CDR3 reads TGTGCCAGCAGTCTAGGGGGCGGAAGCCCCTCTTACTTC.

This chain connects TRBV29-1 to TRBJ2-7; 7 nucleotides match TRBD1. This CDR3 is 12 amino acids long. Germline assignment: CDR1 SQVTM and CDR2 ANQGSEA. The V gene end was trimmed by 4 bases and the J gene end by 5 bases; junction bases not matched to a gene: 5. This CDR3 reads CSVAVQGNEQYV. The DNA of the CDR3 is TGCAGCGTTGCTGTACAGGGGAACGAGCAGTACGTC.

CDR3 sequence reads: CASGLDRGYDTGELFF. The CDR3 bases are TGTGCCAGTGGATTAGACAGGGGCTACGACACCGGGGAGCTGTTTTTT. The chain is built from TRBV25-1 and TRBJ2-2, with 8 bases matching TRBD1. Germline CDR1 is MGHDK and CDR2 is SYGVNS. The CDR3 spans 16 residues. V shed 9 bases, J shed 3 bases, and the junction held 12 bases outside the gene matches.

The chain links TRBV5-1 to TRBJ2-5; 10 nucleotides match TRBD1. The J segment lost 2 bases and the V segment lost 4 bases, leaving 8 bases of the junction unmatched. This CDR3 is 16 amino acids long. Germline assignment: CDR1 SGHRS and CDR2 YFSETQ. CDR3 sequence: CASSAFSGQGQETQYF. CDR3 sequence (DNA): TGCGCCAGCAGCGCCTTCTCGGGACAGGGGCAAGAGACCCAGTACTTC.

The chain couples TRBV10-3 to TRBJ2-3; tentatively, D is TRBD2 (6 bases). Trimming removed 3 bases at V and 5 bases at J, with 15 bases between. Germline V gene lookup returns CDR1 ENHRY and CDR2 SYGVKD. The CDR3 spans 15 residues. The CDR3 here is CAISDGLRRGDTQYF. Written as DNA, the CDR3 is TGTGCCATCAGTGACGGTCTGCGGAGGGGAGATACGCAGTATTTT.

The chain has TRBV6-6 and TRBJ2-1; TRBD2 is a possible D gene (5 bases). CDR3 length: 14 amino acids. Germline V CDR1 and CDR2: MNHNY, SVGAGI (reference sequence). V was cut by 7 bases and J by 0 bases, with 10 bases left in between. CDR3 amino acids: CASIERTSYNEQFF. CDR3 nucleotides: TGTGCCAGCATCGAGCGGACCTCCTACAATGAGCAGTTCTTC.

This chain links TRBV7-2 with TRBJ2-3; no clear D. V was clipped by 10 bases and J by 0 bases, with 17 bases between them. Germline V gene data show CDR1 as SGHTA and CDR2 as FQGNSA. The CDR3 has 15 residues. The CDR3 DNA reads TGTGCCAACGCTAAAGGATTGACTAGCACAGATACGCAGTATTTT. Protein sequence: CANAKGLTSTDTQYF. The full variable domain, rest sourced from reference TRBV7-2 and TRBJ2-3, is GAGVSQSPSNKVTEKGKDVELRCDPISGHTALYWYRQSLGQGLEFLIYFQGNSAPDKSGLPSDRFSAERTGGSVSTLTIQRTQQEDSAVYLCANAKGLTSTDTQYFGPGTRLTVL.

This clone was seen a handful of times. CDR3 nucleotides: TGTGCCAGCAGCCCCGCGGGACCGCCGTTGCATTTT. Translating gives CASSPAGPPLHF. The chain has TRBV7-9 and TRBJ1-5, with D tentatively TRBD1 (5 bases). This CDR3 is 12 amino acids long. The V end lost 5 bases, the J end lost 15 bases, and 17 bases lay between the germline ends. The V gene's germline CDR1 is SEHNR and CDR2 FQNEAQ (reference sequence). The complete variable domain, with remaining parts taken from reference TRBV7-9 and TRBJ1-5, reads DTGVSQNPRHKITKRGQNVTFRCDPISEHNRLYWYRQTLGQGPEFLTYFQNEAQLEKSRLLSDRFSAERPKGSFSTLEIQRTEQGDSAMYLCASSPAGPPLHFGDGTRLSIL.

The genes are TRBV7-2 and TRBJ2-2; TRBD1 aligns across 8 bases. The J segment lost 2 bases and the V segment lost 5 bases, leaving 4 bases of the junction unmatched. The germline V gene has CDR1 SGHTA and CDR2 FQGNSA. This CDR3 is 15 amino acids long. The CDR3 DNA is TGTGCCAGCAGCCGGGGACAGGTTAACACCGGGGAGCTGTTTTTT. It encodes CASSRGQVNTGELFF.